The clone carrying this TCR beta chain showed up many times. TCRdb reprocessed the PCR reads via MiXCR. The sample contains around 15,000 clones, just under 30% of which appear only once. Between the trimmed V and J ends, which lost 0 bases and 5 bases, there was a span of 13 bases. The CDR3 has 15 amino acids. Germline assignment: CDR1 LGHDT and CDR2 YNNKEL (reference sequence). Each patient went into thyroid surgery without having received any treatment. This entry belongs to a study of metastatic and nonmetastatic thyroid tumors. The sequenced sample was blood. The TCR was taken from a female donor with papillary thyroid cancer or a benign thyroid nodule (not recorded which). Some clones in this sample may be carry-over from other donors' samples. The chain is built from TRBV3-1 and TRBJ1-2; D unresolved. The CDR3 loop is CASSQDRKGEYGYTF. CDR3 sequence (DNA): TGTGCCAGCAGCCAAGATCGAAAAGGAGAGTATGGCTACACCTTC.